This paragraph reports one T cell receptor (beta chain). What it binds is unknown. The trim removed 4 bases at V and 4 bases at J, leaving 15 bases unmatched. Germline V gives CDR1 SGHRS, CDR2 YFSETQ. The CDR3 loop spans 19 amino acids. Sequencing used immunoSEQ multiplex PCR; TCRdb keeps in-frame clones, though not all of them. The data contain under 95,000 clones, approximately 90% of them singletons. This record comes from a study of T cell responses to AZD1222 COVID-19 vaccine. Whole-study findings and limits: Dominant CD4 TCR responses targeted spike regions 160-218 and 743-854. Without day 14 samples, only post-peak T cell repertoires were studied. In a largely white British group with more females than males, clonal diversity was possibly underestimated. Only a handful of AZD1222 recipients, roughly six in all, had baseline seropositivity.

The starting material was peripheral blood, obtained 28 days after the second AZD1222 dose. V gene TRBV5-1 combines with J gene TRBJ2-2; 11 bases are shared with TRBD2. The TCR comes from an adult who received the AZD1222 COVID-19 vaccine. The chain's CDR3 is CASSHKPGTSGSGTGELFF. The CDR3 DNA reads as TGCGCCAGCAGCCACAAGCCCGGGACTAGCGGTTCGGGCACCGGGGAGCTGTTTTTT.